Below, 2 T cell receptor beta chains from the same sample are listed, as sequenced in a study of cytomegalovirus exposure and HLA in healthy donors. PCR was performed using 60 Vbeta and 13 Jbeta primers. Sequencing was performed with immunoSEQ multiplex PCR; in TCRdb, only in-frame clones are kept and a portion is missing. This table holds just over 150,000 clones, approximately 70% found once. The sample consisted of PBMCs. Receptor source: a man aged 35-49 years in good health and CMV-seropositive.

This clone was seen only a few times. Mismatch with germline at one junction end may stem from a read error. The rearrangement links TRBV11-2 to TRBJ1-2; the D gene is possibly TRBD1 (5 bases). CDR3 length: 16 residues. Looked up from germline, CDR1 is SGHAT and CDR2 is FQNNGV. CDR3 bases: TGTGCCAGCAGTTTAGACCCCGCGGGGCCCCGCCGTGGCTACACCTTC. As protein: CASSLDPAGPRRGYTF.

The genes are TRBV5-4 and TRBJ2-1; 11 bases are a match to TRBD2. The J segment lost 5 bases and the V segment lost 1 base, leaving 5 bases of the junction unmatched. Germline V CDR1 and CDR2: SGHNT, YYREEE (reference sequence). CDR3 length: 16 residues. For the CDR3, the DNA is TGTGCCAGCAGCTTGTTGGTGACTAGCGGGGACAATGAGCAGTTCTTC. Encoded protein: CASSLLVTSGDNEQFF.